What follows are 22 T cell receptor beta chains derived from one specimen sequenced in a study of shared clonotypes between healthy human individuals. Profiling relied on immunoSEQ multiplex PCR, and the TCRdb table lists in-frame clones only, not all of them. The sample has a few million clones; 85% to 95% are singletons. Sequencing was carried out using naive CD4+ T cells from PBMCs. Specified subset: CD45RA+ positively selected. These receptors were taken from a man younger than 35 in good health. Some clones in this sample may be carry-over from other donors' samples.

The V gene is TRBV27, the J gene TRBJ2-3; D perhaps matches TRBD2 (5 bases). This CDR3 is built from 16 residues. V dropped 2 bases and J dropped 0 bases, with 12 bases sitting between them. Germline V lookup: CDR1 MNHEY, CDR2 SMNVEV (reference sequence). The CDR3 nucleotides are TGTGCCAGCAGTTTAGTCGGTCAGCGGAGCACAGATACGCAGTATTTT. This encodes CASSLVGQRSTDTQYF.

V and J are TRBV2 and TRBJ2-2; D might be TRBD1 (6 bases). V was pared by 0 bases and J by 7 bases, with 6 bases between. The V gene's germline CDR1 is SNHLY and CDR2 FYNNEI. The CDR3 is 13 residues long. The CDR3 nucleotides are TGTGCCAGCAGTGAAGCAGGGGGCGGGGAGCTGTTTTTT. This encodes CASSEAGGGELFF.

V and J are TRBV28 and TRBJ2-7; TRBD1 is a possible D gene (6 bases). The CDR3 spans 14 residues. CDR1 is MDHEN and CDR2 is SYDVKM in the germline V gene. Trimming stripped 6 bases from V and 0 bases from J, with 12 bases between. CDR3 residues: CASRPSQGSYEQYF. In nucleotides, the CDR3 is TGTGCCAGCAGACCCTCACAGGGCTCCTACGAGCAGTACTTC.

This clone was found once. This rearrangement joins TRBV4-1 to TRBJ1-4, with D perhaps TRBD1 (5 bases). Germline lookup yields CDR1 MGHRA and CDR2 YSYEKL. This CDR3 spans 15 amino acids. Trimming took 3 bases from V and 8 from J, leaving 16 bases between them. The CDR3 DNA sequence: TGCGCCAGCAGCCAGAGCGGGACGACGGGGGAAAAACTGTTTTTT. Translation: CASSQSGTTGEKLFF.

The CDR3 here is CASSPGTGGWSSGNTIYF. In nucleotides, the CDR3 is TGTGCCAGCTCACCGGGGACAGGGGGCTGGAGCTCTGGAAACACCATATATTTT. This chain joins TRBV18 and TRBJ1-3; 12 nucleotides align to TRBD1. This CDR3 has 18 residues. The germline V gene has CDR1 KGHSH and CDR2 LQKENI. Losses at the gene ends were 3 bases for V and 0 bases for J; bases not matched to a gene: 6.

The rearrangement joins TRBV5-1 to TRBJ1-3, with D possibly matching TRBD1 (6 bases). Trimming left V 3 bases short and J 0 bases short, with 13 bases between. The CDR3 is made up of 16 amino acids. Looked up from germline, CDR1 is SGHRS and CDR2 is YFSETQ. CDR3 coding DNA: TGCGCCAGCAGCTCGACAGGACTTAGCTCTGGAAACACCATATATTTT. It translates to CASSSTGLSSGNTIYF.

This chain joins TRBV5-4 and TRBJ2-5, with 8 bases identical to TRBD2. The V gene end was trimmed by 3 bases and the J gene end by 4 bases; junction bases not matched to a gene: 8. The CDR3 has 15 amino acids. The germline gives CDR1 SGHNT, CDR2 YYREEE (reference sequence). CDR3 in amino acids: CASSSRRGAGETQYF. Written as DNA, the CDR3 is TGTGCCAGCAGCTCCCGGCGGGGGGCCGGAGAGACCCAGTACTTC.

The chain uses TRBV5-4 and TRBJ1-2; D may be TRBD1 (5 bases). V was cut by 4 bases and J by 5 bases, with 18 bases left in between. From germline, CDR1 is SGHNT and CDR2 YYREEE (reference sequence). There are 15 residues in the CDR3. This CDR3 is CASSRPGPLMYGYTF. The CDR3 region has the DNA TGTGCCAGCAGCCGCCCGGGACCCTTAATGTATGGCTACACCTTC.

The chain combines TRBV18 with TRBJ2-1; 9 bases align to TRBD2. Per germline, CDR1 KGHSH and CDR2 LQKENI. Losses at the gene ends were 5 bases for V and 7 bases for J; bases not matched to a gene: 12. The CDR3 runs to 16 residues. Here the CDR3 reads CASSALAGVTGNEQFF. The CDR3 DNA reads as TGTGCCAGCTCAGCTTTAGCGGGAGTCACGGGTAATGAGCAGTTCTTC.

This chain uses TRBV2 with TRBJ2-7; 11 bases fit TRBD2. Germline-derived CDR1 and CDR2 are SNHLY and FYNNEI. The junction had 7 bases not matched to a gene; V was cut back by 3 bases and J by 6 bases. The CDR3 length is 15 residues. This chain's CDR3 is CASSEFLAGGIEQYF. CDR3 nucleotides: TGTGCCAGCAGTGAGTTCCTAGCGGGAGGTATCGAGCAGTACTTC.

The V gene is TRBV6-5, the J gene TRBJ2-7; 9 bases fit TRBD2. Unmatched junction bases numbered 8, after V lost 7 bases and J lost 1 base. CDR1 and CDR2 (germline): MNHEY, SVGAGI. The CDR3 has 15 amino acids. The CDR3 sequence is CASTVSGSTSYEQYF. The CDR3 DNA reads TGTGCCAGCACCGTTAGCGGGAGCACGTCCTACGAGCAGTACTTC.

This clone was detected only once. The chain joins TRBV28 to TRBJ2-5; possible D gene TRBD1, 5 bases. The last part of the DNA fits TRBJ2-7 better; the J call may be wrong. The CDR3 length is 15 residues. The germline V gene has CDR1 MDHEN and CDR2 SYDVKM. The CDR3 sequence is CASSLSTAGNNEQYF. The DNA for the CDR3 is TGTGCCAGCAGTTTGTCCACGGCAGGGAACAACGAGCAGTACTTC.

This clone was observed once. The rearrangement uses TRBV6-5 and TRBJ2-1; possible D gene TRBD1, 5 bases. The CDR3 totals 14 residues. Deletions cut 1 base from V and 12 bases from J, with 16 bases between. In germline, CDR1 is MNHEY, CDR2 SVGAGI. CDR3 nucleotide sequence: TGTGCCAGCAGTTACTACGAGGCAGGGTCAGGGCAGTTCTTC. Amino acid sequence: CASSYYEAGSGQFF.

This sequence joins TRBV18 and TRBJ1-4; D might be TRBD1 (6 bases). Looked up from germline, CDR1 is KGHSH and CDR2 is LQKENI. CDR3 length: 16 residues. The V gene lost 2 bases and the J gene lost 13 bases, with 23 bases spanning the gap. The CDR3: CASSPSLTGPNWGLFF. CDR3 nucleotide sequence: TGTGCCAGCTCACCATCGTTGACAGGCCCGAACTGGGGACTGTTTTTT.

The chain couples TRBV6-4 to TRBJ2-3; the D is unclear. V gave up 0 bases and J gave up 5 bases, with 0 bases separating them. The CDR3 loop spans 11 amino acids. Germline V CDR1 and CDR2: MRHNA, SNTAGT. CDR3 coding DNA: TGTGCCAGCAGTGACTCAGATACGCAGTATTTT. Translation gives CASSDSDTQYF.

V gene TRBV7-3 combines with J gene TRBJ1-3; 7 nucleotides align to TRBD1. The CDR3 has 16 amino acids. Per germline, CDR1 SGHTA and CDR2 FQGTGA. V was pared by 5 bases and J by 0 bases, with 7 bases of the junction left unmatched. CDR3: CASSPTGRNSGNTIYF. The CDR3 nucleotides read TGTGCCAGCAGCCCGACAGGGAGGAACTCTGGAAACACCATATATTTT. The full variable domain, in which reference TRBV7-3 and TRBJ1-3 provide the parts outside the CDR3, is GAGVSQTPSNKVTEKGKYVELRCDPISGHTALYWYRQSLGQGPEFLIYFQGTGAADDSGLPNDRFFAVRPEGSVSTLKIQRTERGDSAVYLCASSPTGRNSGNTIYFGEGSWLTVV.

The rearrangement uses TRBV28 and TRBJ1-2; TRBD1 might be the D (6 bases). CDR3 length equals 17 residues. The germline CDR1 and CDR2 sequences are MDHEN and SYDVKM. V gave up 5 bases and J gave up 4 bases, with 23 bases separating them. Here the CDR3 DNA reads TGTGCCAGCAGTCCCAACCCAGGGACGGGGGCTCTCTATGGCTACACCTTC. It yields the protein CASSPNPGTGALYGYTF.

The chain is built from TRBV6-6 and TRBJ1-6; 7 nucleotides agree with TRBD1. Germline V gene data show CDR1 as MNHNY and CDR2 as SVGAGI (reference sequence). This CDR3 contains 15 residues. V gave up 6 bases and J gave up 7 bases; unmatched junction bases: 9. The CDR3 nucleotides are TGTGCCAGCAGGCTTAGACAGGGCTGGAATTCACCCCTCCACTTT. Protein: CASRLRQGWNSPLHF.

The chain carries TRBV9 and TRBJ2-1; 12 bases align to TRBD2. CDR3 length equals 18 residues. CDR1 and CDR2 (germline): SGDLS, YYNGEE. Unmatched junction bases numbered 8, after V lost 3 bases and J lost 1 base. In DNA, the CDR3 is TGTGCCAGCAGCGGGCTAGCGGGAGGGTTGTGGTCCTACAATGAGCAGTTCTTC. It yields the protein CASSGLAGGLWSYNEQFF.

In the case of this clone: Within the sample, other DNA sequences also encode this same CDR3. The J gene is TRBJ2-7, the V gene TRBV2; D remains ambiguous. This CDR3 contains 13 residues. Germline lookup yields CDR1 SNHLY and CDR2 FYNNEI. Trimming removed 6 bases at V and 3 bases at J, with 12 bases between. CDR3 sequence: CASSGWGGYEQYF. The CDR3 DNA sequence: TGTGCCAGCAGCGGCTGGGGTGGCTACGAGCAGTACTTC.

The chain carries TRBV28 and TRBJ1-4; D not resolved. Trimming cost V 6 bases and J 4 bases, with 15 bases left between them. Germline V gene sequence: CDR1 MDHEN, CDR2 SYDVKM. This CDR3 is built from 15 residues. DNA for the CDR3: TGTGCCAGCAGCCCACGTCGTGGATATAATGAAAAACTGTTTTTT. It codes for CASSPRRGYNEKLFF.

V is TRBV19 and J is TRBJ1-1; D perhaps matches TRBD1 (5 bases). The CDR3 consists of 12 residues. Germline V gives CDR1 LNHDA, CDR2 SQIVND (reference sequence). The germline V and J ends were trimmed by 10 bases and 4 bases, with 13 bases remaining between them. For the CDR3, the DNA is TGTGCCATTCAGGGTTTTGGCACTGAAGCTTTCTTT. Protein product: CAIQGFGTEAFF. The full variable domain, in which reference TRBV19 and TRBJ1-1 provide the parts outside the CDR3, is DGGITQSPKYLFRKEGQNVTLSCEQNLNHDAMYWYRQDPGQGLRLIYYSQIVNDFQKGDIAEGYSVSREKKESFPLTVTSAQKNPTAFYLCAIQGFGTEAFFGQGTRLTVV.